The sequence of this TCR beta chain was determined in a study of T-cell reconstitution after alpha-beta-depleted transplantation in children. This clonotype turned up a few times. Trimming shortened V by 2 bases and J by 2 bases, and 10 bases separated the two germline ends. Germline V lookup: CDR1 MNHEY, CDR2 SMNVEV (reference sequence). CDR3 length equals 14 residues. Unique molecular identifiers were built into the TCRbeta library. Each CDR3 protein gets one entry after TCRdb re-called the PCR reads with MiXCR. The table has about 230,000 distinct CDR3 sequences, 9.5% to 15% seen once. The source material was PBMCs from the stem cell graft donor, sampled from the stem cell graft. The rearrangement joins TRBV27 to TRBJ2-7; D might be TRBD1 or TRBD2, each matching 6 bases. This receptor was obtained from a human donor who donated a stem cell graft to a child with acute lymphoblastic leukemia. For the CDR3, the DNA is TGTGCCAGCAGTTTAAGGGGGGCCACCTACGAGCAGTACTTC. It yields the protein CASSLRGATYEQYF.